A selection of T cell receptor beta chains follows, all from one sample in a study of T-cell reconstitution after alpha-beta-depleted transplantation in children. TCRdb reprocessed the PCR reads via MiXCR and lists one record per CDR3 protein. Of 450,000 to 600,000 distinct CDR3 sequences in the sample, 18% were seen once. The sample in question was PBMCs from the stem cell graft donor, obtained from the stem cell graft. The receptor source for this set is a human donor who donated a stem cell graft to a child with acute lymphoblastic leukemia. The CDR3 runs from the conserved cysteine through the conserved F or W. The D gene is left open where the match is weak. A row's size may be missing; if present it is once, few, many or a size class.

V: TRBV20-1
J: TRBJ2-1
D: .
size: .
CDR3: CSARDPPNEQFF
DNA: TGCAGTGCTAGAGATCCCCCCAATGAGCAGTTCTTC

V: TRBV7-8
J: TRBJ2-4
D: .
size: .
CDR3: CASSPPRWRDLAKNIQYF
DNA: TGTGCCAGCAGCCCCCCCCGTTGGAGGGATCTAGCCAAAAACATTCAGTACTTC

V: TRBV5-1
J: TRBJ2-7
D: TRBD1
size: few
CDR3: CASSVPRDSSYEQYF
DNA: TGCGCCAGCAGCGTCCCCCGGGACAGTTCCTACGAGCAGTACTTC

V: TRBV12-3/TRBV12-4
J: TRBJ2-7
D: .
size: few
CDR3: CASSPSGDYEQYF
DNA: TGTGCCAGCAGCCCCTCGGGAGACTACGAGCAGTACTTC

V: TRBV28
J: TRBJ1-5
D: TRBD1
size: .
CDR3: CASSFSGGGGQPQHF
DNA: TGTGCCAGCAGTTTTTCAGGGGGCGGGGGTCAGCCCCAGCATTTT

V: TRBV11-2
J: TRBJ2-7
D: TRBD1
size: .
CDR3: CASSFLDRWAEQYF
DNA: TGTGCCAGCAGCTTCCTGGACAGGTGGGCCGAGCAGTACTTC

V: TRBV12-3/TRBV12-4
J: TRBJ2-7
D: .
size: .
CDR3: CASSLGGLQYF
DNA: TGTGCCAGCAGTTTAGGGGGTTTGCAGTACTTC

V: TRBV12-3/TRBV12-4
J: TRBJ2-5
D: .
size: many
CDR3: CASSLHREETQYF
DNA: TGTGCCAGCAGTTTACACAGGGAAGAGACCCAGTACTTC

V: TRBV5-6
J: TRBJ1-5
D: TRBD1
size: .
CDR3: CASSSGTGVKPQHF
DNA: TGTGCCAGCAGCTCCGGGACAGGGGTTAAGCCCCAGCATTTT

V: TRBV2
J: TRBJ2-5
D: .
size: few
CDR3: CASTWVRETQYF
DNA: TGTGCCAGCACGTGGGTGAGAGAGACCCAGTACTTC

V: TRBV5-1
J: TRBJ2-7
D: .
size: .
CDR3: CASSTNRGQAYEQYF
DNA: TGCGCCAGCAGCACCAACCGGGGCCAAGCATACGAGCAGTACTTC

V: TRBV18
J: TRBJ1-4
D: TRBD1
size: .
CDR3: CASSPHRGEKLFF
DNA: TGTGCCAGCTCACCACACAGGGGAGAAAAACTGTTTTTT

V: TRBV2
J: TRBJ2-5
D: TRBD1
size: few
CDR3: CASSLTGGMWTQYF
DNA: TGTGCCAGCAGCCTGACAGGGGGAATGTGGACCCAGTACTTC

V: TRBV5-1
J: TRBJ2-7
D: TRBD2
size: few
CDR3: CASSLMTSGMYEQYF
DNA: TGCGCCAGCAGCTTGATGACTAGCGGAATGTACGAGCAGTACTTC

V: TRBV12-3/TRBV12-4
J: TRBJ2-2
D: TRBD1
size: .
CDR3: CASRPTGATGELFF
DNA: TGTGCCAGCAGACCGACAGGGGCAACCGGGGAGCTGTTTTTT

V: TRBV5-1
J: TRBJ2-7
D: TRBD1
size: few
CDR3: CASSLFGQELYEQYF
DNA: TGCGCCAGCAGCTTGTTTGGACAGGAGTTGTACGAGCAGTACTTC